A few counts support the clone carrying this TCR beta chain. Its specificity is unknown. In TCRdb, the RT-PCR reads were re-called with MiXCR into one record per CDR3 protein. The sample shows about 700,000 distinct CDR3 sequences, around 13% of them seen only once. This CDR3 is 13 amino acids long. CDR1 and CDR2 from the germline V gene are MNHEY and SVGAGI. The V end lost 2 bases, the J end lost 8 bases, and 10 bases lay between the germline ends. The source of the sample is a study of response to subunit inactivated influenza vaccine. Study findings and constraints: A suggestion made by the authors is that each seasonal influenza vaccination recruits few new T cells.

This clonotype originated in a man aged 45 to 65 who received an inactivated influenza vaccine. The chain has TRBV6-5 and TRBJ1-5, with D possibly TRBD1 on 5 matching bases. Sequences were derived from PBMCs from blood, sampled 14 to 15 days before vaccination. The CDR3 DNA reads as TGTGCCAGCAGTTACAGGGGAACGGAGCCCCAGCATTTT. It specifies CASSYRGTEPQHF.